This paragraph covers one T cell receptor beta chain sequence. Its antigen remains unidentified. The CDR3 loop spans 14 amino acids. Trimming took 9 bases from V and 0 from J, leaving 11 bases between them. Germline CDR1 is SNHLY and CDR2 is FYNNEI. The method was immunoSEQ multiplex PCR; TCRdb's version includes in-frame clones alone and lacks a portion of them. The sample lists roughly 220,000 clones; 60% to 80% were seen once. These data belong to a study of cytotoxic CD8 clonotypes in ibrutinib-treated CLL. Study-wide background: Among patients, some 24 responded partially and 2 completely; around 14 then stayed remitted and some twelve progressed after median about six years. Study outcomes and limitations: Clonality correlated strongly with circulating CD8+ T cells and exceeded age-matched healthy donors at baseline. Rising at ibrutinib response, clonality subsequently fell back toward baseline at progression.

The J gene is TRBJ2-2, the V gene TRBV2; no definite D call. This clonotype was sampled from a human donor with chronic lymphocytic leukemia. The specimen comprised PBMCs, sampled after 12 months of ibrutinib treatment. The CDR3 reads CASKEGPNTGELFF. The CDR3 DNA reads TGTGCCAGTAAGGAAGGGCCGAACACCGGGGAGCTGTTTTTT.